This T cell receptor beta chain stems from a study of PD-1 blockade in classical Hodgkin lymphoma. The CDR3 totals 16 residues. CDR1 is LNHDA and CDR2 is SQIVND in the germline V gene (reference sequence). V was clipped by 5 bases and J by 4 bases, with 20 bases between them. The sample's time point: newly diagnosed, previously untreated cHL patient sample. It was by magnetic negative selection that CD4+ T cells were purified from thawed PBMCs. Clones were read by immunoSEQ multiplex PCR, and TCRdb kept only the in-frame ones, dropping some. The sample comprises approximately 20,000 clones, roughly 87% of which are singletons, and more than 0.2% rests with the top ten.

This clonotype originated in a human donor with classical Hodgkin lymphoma. The sample was CD4+ T cells from blood. The genes are TRBV19 and TRBJ1-2; no definite D call. CDR3 sequence (DNA): TGTGCCAGTAGTGTCTTGACCCCCGGAGCTCTCTATGGCTACACCTTC. Residues: CASSVLTPGALYGYTF.